Shown below are 26 T cell receptor beta chains from a single sample sequenced in a study of read filtering for tumor transcriptome and immune sequencing. From approximately 400 ng of RNA, a library with molecular barcoded alpha/delta and beta/gamma adaptors was made. TCRdb re-analysed the reads in MiXCR, keeping a single row per CDR3 protein. The table lists approximately 90,000 distinct CDR3 sequences, about 22% of them singletons. Sequencing input: a population of CD138-negative cells sorted from bone marrow. The receptors were sampled from a donor aged 40 or older with multiple myeloma.

The chain couples TRBV7-9 to TRBJ2-7, with D perhaps TRBD2 (7 bases). In germline, CDR1 is SEHNR, CDR2 FQNEAQ (reference sequence). This CDR3 has 14 residues. V dropped 4 bases and J dropped 2 bases, with 12 bases sitting between them. For the CDR3, the DNA is TGTGCCAGCAGCTGGGGGGGCGCTCCCTACGAGCAGTACTTC. Protein: CASSWGGAPYEQYF.

Regarding this clonotype: A much larger clone is a single base away; this may be a read error. This chain uses TRBV29-1 with TRBJ1-2, with unresolved D. The CDR3 spans 12 residues. Germline V gene data show CDR1 as SQVTM and CDR2 as ANQGSEA. CDR3 in DNA: TGCAGCGTTGAAGGGTGGCTCGGAGGCTGCACCTTC. Amino acids: CSVEGWLGGCTF.

This clonotype was counted many times. The chain links TRBV28 to TRBJ2-7, with D possibly called TRBD1 or TRBD2 (6 bases each). Germline V CDR1 and CDR2: MDHEN, SYDVKM. The CDR3 spans 15 residues. Trimming took 4 bases from V and 8 from J, leaving 21 bases between them. In DNA, the CDR3 is TGTGCCAGCAGTTCTCCGGGACAAAGGAGGGGAAAGCAGTACTTC. Translation gives CASSSPGQRRGKQYF.

This clonotype was counted between two and nine times. The conserved final phenylalanine or tryptophan is absent from the CDR3, which likely points to a read error. The V gene is TRBV12-3 or TRBV12-4, the J gene TRBJ1-5; 8 bases are shared with TRBD1. The CDR3 sequence is 15 residues long. Losses at the gene ends were 5 bases for V and 3 bases for J; bases not matched to a gene: 6. DNA for the CDR3: TGTGCCAGCAGTCCCACGGACAGGGTCAATCAGCCCCAGCATCTT. As protein: CASSPTDRVNQPQHL.

There are many counts of this clonotype. V and J are TRBV29-1 and TRBJ1-1; no definite D call. Trimming removed 1 base at V and 0 bases at J, with 0 bases between. Germline V gene lookup returns CDR1 SQVTM and CDR2 ANQGSEA. This CDR3 spans 11 amino acids. CDR3 DNA sequence: TGCAGCGTTGAAGTGAACACTGAAGCTTTCTTT. This translates into CSVEVNTEAFF.

This clonotype was detected only a few times. CDR3 DNA sequence: TGTGCCAGTAGTTCCCCCCTGGCCGGGGAGCTGTTTTTT. Amino acid sequence: CASSSPLAGELFF. V and J are TRBV19 and TRBJ2-2, with D hard to call. Germline V gives CDR1 LNHDA, CDR2 SQIVND (reference sequence). V gave up 5 bases and J gave up 6 bases, with 10 bases separating them. The CDR3 length is 13 residues. Variable domain in full (rest from reference TRBV19 and TRBJ2-2): DGGITQSPKYLFRKEGQNVTLSCEQNLNHDAMYWYRQDPGQGLRLIYYSQIVNDFQKGDIAEGYSVSREKKESFPLTVTSAQKNPTAFYLCASSSPLAGELFFGEGSRLTVL.

This clonotype occurred a few times. The chain combines TRBV5-1 with TRBJ2-7; unclear D gene. The length of the CDR3 is 14 residues. Trimming shortened V by 7 bases and J by 2 bases, and 16 bases separated the two germline ends. Germline CDR1 and CDR2: SGHRS and YFSETQ. The CDR3 protein is CASRFEVVAYEQYF. CDR3 DNA sequence: TGCGCCAGCCGGTTTGAGGTTGTCGCCTACGAGCAGTACTTC.

The rearrangement uses TRBV4-1 and TRBJ2-1; a weak D match, TRBD1 (6 bases). The CDR3 is made up of 15 amino acids. CDR1 is MGHRA, CDR2 YSYEKL, per germline. CDR3: CAGSQVKRGYNEQFF. In DNA form, the CDR3 reads TGCGCTGGCAGCCAAGTAAAGAGGGGGTACAATGAGCAGTTCTTC.

V is TRBV20-1 and J is TRBJ1-5, with a possible D match to TRBD1 (5 bases). The CDR3 runs to 17 residues. CDR1 and CDR2 from the germline V gene are DFQATT and SNEGSKA (reference sequence). The ends were cut back, 6 bases at V and 4 bases at J, with 25 bases in the middle. CDR3 loop: CSAPIDRMGGGNQPQHF. The CDR3 DNA reads as TGCAGTGCCCCGATTGATAGGATGGGGGGAGGGAATCAGCCCCAGCATTTT.

For this clonotype: A much larger clone differs by one base, so this may be a read error. In this CDR3 the conserved last residue, phenylalanine or tryptophan, is missing, so a read error is likely. The DNA is omitted, as the CDR3 cannot be located on it reliably, and the CDR3 follows TCRdb's listing. CDR3 sequence: CASSSTSGGQATQYL. The chain is built from TRBV7-2 and TRBJ2-4; the listed D gene, TRBD2, was not tested against the DNA. With termini counted, the CDR3 has 15 amino acids. The V gene's germline CDR1 is SGHTA and CDR2 FQGNSA.

This chain uses TRBV12-3 or TRBV12-4 with TRBJ2-4, with D possibly being TRBD2 (5 bases). This CDR3 contains 15 residues. V gave up 6 bases and J gave up 2 bases, with 14 bases separating them. The CDR3: CASSSTRPPKNIQYF. CDR3 DNA: TGTGCCAGCAGCTCAACTAGGCCCCCCAAAAACATTCAGTACTTC.

Many counts were recorded for this clonotype. V usage is TRBV28 and J usage is TRBJ2-1; the D is unclear. CDR1 is MDHEN, CDR2 SYDVKM, per germline. Between the trimmed V and J ends, which lost 2 bases and 4 bases, there was a span of 3 bases. CDR3 length: 12 residues. The DNA of the CDR3 is TGTGCCAGCAGTTTAGGGTACAATGAGCAGTTCTTC. This sequence encodes CASSLGYNEQFF.

This clonotype has at least ten counts. A read error may account for a junction end that differs from germline. The V and J genes are TRBV2 and TRBJ2-3; 8 nucleotides match TRBD2. The CDR3 runs to 16 residues. The germline CDR1 and CDR2 sequences are SNHLY and FYNNEI. The CDR3 loop reads CASSDEVRTSRDTQYF. In DNA form, the CDR3 reads TGTGCCAGCAGTGATGAAGTAAGGACTAGCAGAGATACGCAGTATTTT.

The chain employs TRBV20-1 and TRBJ2-3, with 7 bases fitting TRBD2. From germline, CDR1 is DFQATT and CDR2 SNEGSKA (reference sequence). The CDR3 contains 15 residues. V dropped 1 base and J dropped 8; count of bases not matched to a gene: 12. The CDR3 spells CSARGAAGPPGTQYF. The CDR3 DNA reads TGCAGTGCTAGAGGGGCAGCGGGGCCCCCCGGTACGCAGTATTTT.

A note on this clonotype: Possible read error: a much larger clone is one base away. The chain couples TRBV2 to TRBJ1-1; no clear D gene. In germline, CDR1 is SNHLY, CDR2 FYNNEI. With 10 bases removed from V and 10 bases from J, the gap between germline ends came to 19 bases. The CDR3 totals 12 residues. CDR3 protein: CATFLEPPGAFF. The CDR3 DNA reads as TGTGCCACATTTTTGGAACCCCCCGGAGCTTTCTTT.

The V and J genes are TRBV28 and TRBJ2-7; 10 bases map to TRBD1. The junction had 4 bases not matched to a gene; V was cut back by 6 bases and J by 5 bases. The germline CDR1 and CDR2 sequences are MDHEN and SYDVKM. This CDR3 comprises 13 residues. The CDR3 coding sequence is TGTGCCAGCAGCCCCGGGACAGGGGACGAGCAGTACTTC. Its protein product is CASSPGTGDEQYF.

On this clonotype itself: A much more abundant neighbour one base away suggests this may be a read error. This chain uses TRBV11-2 with TRBJ2-1, with TRBD2 as a possible D gene (5 bases). Germline V gene lookup returns CDR1 SGHAT and CDR2 FQNNGV. This CDR3 has 14 amino acids. CDR3 sequence (DNA): TGTGCCAGCAGCTCAGATTACAGAGGGAATGGGCAGTTCTTC. Its translation is CASSSDYRGNGQFF. The variable domain in full, with the rest retrieved from reference TRBV11-2 and TRBJ2-1, is EAGVAQSPRYKIIEKRQSVAFWCNPISGHATLYWYQQILGQGPKLLIQFQNNGVVDDSQLPKDRFSAERLKGVDSTLKIQPAKLEDSAVYLCASSSDYRGNGQFFGPGTRLTVL.

V usage is TRBV20-1 and J usage is TRBJ1-4; TRBD1 is a possible D gene (5 bases). Trimming pared 2 bases from V and 8 bases from J, leaving 12 bases between. CDR1 DFQATT and CDR2 SNEGSKA come from the germline V gene (reference sequence). This CDR3 is built from 13 residues. CDR3 bases: TGCAGTGCTAGAACAGGCTGGGGAGAAAAACTGTTTTTT. Translation: CSARTGWGEKLFF.

This clonotype was detected ten times or more. V usage is TRBV7-2 and J usage is TRBJ2-5, with a possible D match to TRBD2 (5 bases). The CDR3 has 14 amino acids. The germline V gene has CDR1 SGHTA and CDR2 FQGNSA. V was pared by 5 bases and J by 4 bases, with 14 bases between. CDR3 bases: TGTGCCAGCAGCACTAGGCGCCGCTCAGAGACCCAGTACTTC. Its translation is CASSTRRRSETQYF.

This clonotype was recorded at least ten times. This chain's CDR3 is CSAREGKETQYF. The CDR3 DNA follows: TGCAGTGCTAGAGAGGGGAAAGAGACCCAGTACTTC. V usage is TRBV20-1 and J usage is TRBJ2-5; D gene ambiguous. V lost 0 bases to trimming and J lost 3 bases, with 5 bases between them. CDR3 size: 12 residues. The germline V gene has CDR1 DFQATT and CDR2 SNEGSKA (reference sequence).

This clonotype was counted a few times. The rearrangement links TRBV18 to TRBJ2-7; a possible D gene is TRBD2 (6 bases). CDR3 length: 14 amino acids. Germline CDR1 and CDR2: KGHSH and LQKENI. Between the trimmed V and J ends, which lost 5 bases and 2 bases, there was a span of 13 bases. In DNA, the CDR3 is TGTGCCAGCTCATCACGGACGGGGGCCTACGAGCAGTACTTC. It codes for CASSSRTGAYEQYF. Together with reference TRBV18 and TRBJ2-7, the CDR3 gives the full variable domain: NAGVMQNPRHLVRRRGQEARLRCSPMKGHSHVYWYRQLPEEGLKFMVYLQKENIIDESGMPKERFSAEFPKEGPSILRIQQVVRGDSAAYFCASSSRTGAYEQYFGPGTRLTVT.

This rearrangement joins TRBV6-4 to TRBJ1-1, with 9 bases aligning to TRBD1. The germline CDR1 and CDR2 sequences are MRHNA and SNTAGT. J was trimmed by 4 bases and V by 6 bases; bases with no gene match: 6. The CDR3 sequence is 14 residues long. The CDR3 spells CASSADRGVTEAFF. CDR3 in DNA: TGTGCCAGCAGCGCTGACAGGGGGGTCACTGAAGCTTTCTTT.

As for this clonotype: Germline is not matched at one junction end, which may reflect a read error. The chain links TRBV5-1 to TRBJ2-1; D not certain. This CDR3 has 11 amino acids. Germline CDR1 SGHRS, CDR2 YFSETQ. CDR3 DNA sequence: TGCGCTAGCAGCTTTCGGAATGTGCAGTTCTTC. Protein: CASSFRNVQFF.

The table lists this clonotype with many counts. The V call is TRBV2, the J call TRBJ2-7; TRBD2 might be the D (7 bases). Trimming cost V 0 bases and J 6 bases, with 12 bases left between them. The CDR3 contains 14 residues. The germline V gene has CDR1 SNHLY and CDR2 FYNNEI. CDR3: CASSEARGLSEQYF. The CDR3 nucleotides read TGTGCCAGCAGTGAAGCGCGGGGGCTGTCCGAGCAGTACTTC.

In this sample, this clonotype turned up a few times. The V gene is TRBV7-9, the J gene TRBJ1-4, with D tentatively TRBD1 (6 bases). CDR1 is SEHNR and CDR2 is FQNEAQ in the germline V gene (reference sequence). The CDR3 has 16 residues. The V end lost 5 bases, the J end lost 0 bases, and 13 bases lay between the germline ends. The CDR3: CASSPQGRATNEKLFF. The DNA for the CDR3 is TGTGCCAGCAGCCCCCAGGGGAGAGCAACTAATGAAAAACTGTTTTTT.

This clonotype was observed at least ten times. The chain joins TRBV18 to TRBJ2-7; TRBD1 agrees at 10 bases. This CDR3 is 15 amino acids long. The J segment lost 6 bases and the V segment lost 3 bases, leaving 8 bases of the junction unmatched. CDR1 is KGHSH, CDR2 LQKENI, per germline. CDR3 in DNA: TGTGCCAGCTCACCGGAGGGAGGACAGGGGGGCGAGCAGTACTTC. This sequence encodes CASSPEGGQGGEQYF.